This TCR beta chain originates from a study of cytomegalovirus exposure and HLA in healthy donors. The V gene's germline CDR1 is SGHRS and CDR2 YFSETQ. The CDR3 has 15 amino acids. V shed 0 bases and J 2 bases; nucleotides not matched to a gene: 3. 13 Jbeta primers and 60 Vbeta primers were used for the PCR. Only in-frame clones appear in the TCRdb table, and some are missing; sequencing was by immunoSEQ multiplex PCR. Among about 160,000 clones listed, over 60% were seen once. The specimen sequenced was PBMCs. This clonotype originated in a woman between 18 and 29 years old in good health and CMV-seronegative. This sequence joins TRBV5-1 and TRBJ2-3; 7 nucleotides align to TRBD1. The CDR3 loop is CASSLGRGNTDTQYF. The CDR3 DNA is TGCGCCAGCAGCTTGGGCAGGGGGAACACAGATACGCAGTATTTT.